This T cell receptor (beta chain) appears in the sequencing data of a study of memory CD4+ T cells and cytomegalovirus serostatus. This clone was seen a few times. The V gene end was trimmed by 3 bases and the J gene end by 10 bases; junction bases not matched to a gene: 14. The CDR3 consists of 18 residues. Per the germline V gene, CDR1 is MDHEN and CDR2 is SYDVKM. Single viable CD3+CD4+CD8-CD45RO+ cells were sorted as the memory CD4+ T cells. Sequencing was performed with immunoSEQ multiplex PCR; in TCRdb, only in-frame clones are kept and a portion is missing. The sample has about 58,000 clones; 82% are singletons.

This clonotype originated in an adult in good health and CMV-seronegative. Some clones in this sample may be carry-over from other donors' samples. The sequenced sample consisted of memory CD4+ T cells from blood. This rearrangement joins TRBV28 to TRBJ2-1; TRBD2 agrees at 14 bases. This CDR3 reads CASSFIYGWTSGRLEQFF. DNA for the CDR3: TGTGCCAGCAGTTTTATATATGGCTGGACTAGCGGGAGGTTGGAGCAGTTCTTC.